This T cell receptor (beta chain) was found in a study of monozygotic twins with inflammatory bowel disease. Whole-study results and caveats: Concordance status among twins (concordant versus discordant) showed no link to repertoire similarity, possibly from limited power. The data did not back a single strong IBD-associated clonotype or signal.

No DNA is given; TCRdb re-called the 5' RACE reads and lists each CDR3 protein once. The table lists about 210,000 distinct CDR3 sequences, with 1.6% in the top ten. Notes on this clonotype: Its antigen is unknown.

Germline V gives CDR1 KGHSH, CDR2 LQKENI. The CDR3 is 15 residues long. The receptor was derived from a human donor with ulcerative colitis or Crohn's disease, or a healthy co-twin of an affected twin (not recorded which). Sequencing was performed on blood. This chain links TRBV18 with TRBJ2-7; TCRdb lists TRBD1, though no DNA is available to test this call. The CDR3 sequence: CASSTWDRVWDEQYF.